What follows describes a single TCR beta chain. As yet, its antigen is unknown. Treatment in this sample: oral pan-JAK inhibitor, 5-10 mg twice daily. RNA extraction was followed by reverse transcription into cDNA, which acted as the sequencing template. Data came from immunoSEQ multiplex PCR; TCRdb stores just in-frame clones and leaves some out. The sample consists of 110,000 or so clones, about three fifths of them appearing once. This record comes from a study of CD8+ T cells in alopecia areata. Study observations and caveats: Lesional tissue from the scalp (especially in alopecia totalis/universalis) showed higher clonality than normal scalp.

The material was CD8+ T cells sorted from blood, obtained at week 4, from a patient treated with tofacitinib. The source of this sequence is a human donor with alopecia areata.

CDR3: CSVDQARVETYEQYF. The CDR3 coding sequence is TGCAGCGTTGACCAGGCCAGGGTAGAAACCTACGAGCAGTACTTC. V usage is TRBV29-1 and J usage is TRBJ2-7, with D possibly matching TRBD1 (5 bases). The V and J ends lost 3 bases and 2 bases respectively, with 17 bases between them. Per germline, CDR1 SQVTM and CDR2 ANQGSEA. This CDR3 is built from 15 residues.